The following is a TCR beta chain sequence with its context. It lacks a known antigen. Base qualities are not provided; no much larger clone lies one nucleotide away. The source of the sample is a study of blood T cell repertoires in COVID-19 (dated by TCRdb to about 2020). Looking at the study overall: Collaborator samples came from the United States, Italy and Spain and covered acute and convalescent phases of COVID-19. Samples came from the ongoing ImmuneRACE study (first 160 participants) plus 1,254 subjects from 6 global collaborators. The dataset comprised deeply sampled blood TCRbeta repertoires from subjects exposed to, actively infected with, or recovered from COVID-19. The repertoires were made available in a free public database intended to serve as a resource for research on the immune response to SARS-CoV-2. HLA class I and class II types, where available, came from metadata supplied by the sample provider rather than from assay-based typing. Nearly every sample came with metadata listing a de-identified subject ID, COVID-19 status, age in years and sex. The prospective study material was composed of cDNA or gDNA derived from T cells, B-cell-depleted T cells, or PBMCs. Overall study results and their limits: The amount of clinical and demographic metadata varied by source and participant and was provided uncurated.

A second Seattle source provided samples from volunteer blood donors who had recovered from COVID-19. The collaborating institutions used their own protocols to collect whole blood in K2EDTA tubes. For TCRbeta analysis, collaborators shipped samples as frozen whole blood, isolated PBMCs, or DNA extracted from either of those sample types. TCRbeta CDR3 regions were amplified from genomic DNA by means of the immunoSEQ Assay, a bias-controlled multiplex PCR. In the source study's methods: The number of nucleated cells in each sample was estimated by amplification of reference gene primers within the assay. To quantify the absolute abundance of each unique TCRbeta CDR3 rearrangement, sequence reads were collapsed and filtered. For each sample, productive Simpson clonality was calculated as the square root of Simpson's diversity index over productive rearrangements. This is the immuneACCESS table as TCRdb keeps it, with only in-frame sequences that have V and J called. A part of the clones is gone; compared with another copy, unresolved V genes explain less than half, and the rest is unexplained. V, J and clone size were drawn from that table, and D and trimming were deduced from the DNA. Across this sample there are some 200,000 clones, with roughly 85% seen only once. Jointly, the top ten make up roughly 12% of the sample.

This receptor was taken from a woman under 30 who had recovered from COVID-19. The sequenced material came from peripheral blood.

The sequenced DNA is TGTGCCAGCAGTAAGCTAGCGGCGAACACCGGGGAGCTGTTTTTT. This sequence encodes CASSKLAANTGELFF. The sequence is built from TRBV6-5 and TRBJ2-2, with 7 bases in between that match TRBD2. The germline V gene yields MNHEY for CDR1 and SVGAGI for CDR2. Taken from cysteine to phenylalanine, the CDR3 has 15 residues. CDR3 DNA is the only sequence kept; it has 45 bases, read in frame from the first base. At the junction V is shortened by 5 bases and J by 0 bases; bases outside the gene matches: 3.